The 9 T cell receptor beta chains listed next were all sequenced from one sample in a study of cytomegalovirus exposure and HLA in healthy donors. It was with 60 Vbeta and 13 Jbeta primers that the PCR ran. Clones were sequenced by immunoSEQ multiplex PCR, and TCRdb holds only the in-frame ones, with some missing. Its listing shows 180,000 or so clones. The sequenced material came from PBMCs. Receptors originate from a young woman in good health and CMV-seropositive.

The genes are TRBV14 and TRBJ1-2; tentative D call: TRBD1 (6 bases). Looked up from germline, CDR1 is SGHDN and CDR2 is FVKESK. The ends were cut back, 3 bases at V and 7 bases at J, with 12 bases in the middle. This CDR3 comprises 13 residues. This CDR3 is CASSQVRGTGYTF. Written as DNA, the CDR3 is TGTGCCAGCAGCCAGGTCAGGGGTACTGGCTACACCTTC.

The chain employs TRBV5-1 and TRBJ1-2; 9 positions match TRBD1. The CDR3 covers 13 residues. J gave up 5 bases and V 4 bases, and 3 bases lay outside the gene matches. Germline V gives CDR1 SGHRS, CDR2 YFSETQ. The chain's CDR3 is CASSRQGEYGYTF. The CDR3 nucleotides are TGCGCCAGCAGCCGACAGGGGGAATATGGCTACACCTTC.

CDR3 loop: CASSLQSTYEQYF. CDR3 DNA sequence: TGTGCCAGCAGCTTACAATCAACCTACGAGCAGTACTTC. The chain has TRBV7-2 and TRBJ2-7, with unresolved D. The CDR3 extends over 13 amino acids. Germline V gene sequence: CDR1 SGHTA, CDR2 FQGNSA. V was cut by 2 bases and J by 2 bases, with 7 bases left in between. The variable domain in full, completed from reference TRBV7-2 and TRBJ2-7, reads GAGVSQSPSNKVTEKGKDVELRCDPISGHTALYWYRQSLGQGLEFLIYFQGNSAPDKSGLPSDRFSAERTGGSVSTLTIQRTQQEDSAVYLCASSLQSTYEQYFGPGTRLTVT.

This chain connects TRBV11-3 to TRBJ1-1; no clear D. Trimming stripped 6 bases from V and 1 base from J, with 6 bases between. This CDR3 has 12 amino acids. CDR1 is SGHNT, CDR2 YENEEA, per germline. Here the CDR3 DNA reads TGTGCCAGCAGTCGGGAGAACACTGAAGCTTTCTTT. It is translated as CASSRENTEAFF. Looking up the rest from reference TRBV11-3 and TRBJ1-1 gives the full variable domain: EAGVVQSPRYKIIEKKQPVAFWCNPISGHNTLYWYLQNLGQGPELLIRYENEEAVDDSQLPKDRFSAERLKGVDSTLKIQPAELGDSAVYLCASSRENTEAFFGQGTRLTVV.

The chain's CDR3 is CASSGTSRGDVHEQFF. DNA of the CDR3: TGTGCCAGCAGTGGGACTAGTAGAGGGGATGTGCATGAGCAGTTCTTC. This sequence joins TRBV5-6 and TRBJ2-1, with 8 bases identical to TRBD2. CDR3 size: 16 residues. Germline V gene data show CDR1 as SGHDT and CDR2 as YYEEEE. Germline trimming cut 5 bases from V and 8 bases from J; bases unmatched to any gene: 15.

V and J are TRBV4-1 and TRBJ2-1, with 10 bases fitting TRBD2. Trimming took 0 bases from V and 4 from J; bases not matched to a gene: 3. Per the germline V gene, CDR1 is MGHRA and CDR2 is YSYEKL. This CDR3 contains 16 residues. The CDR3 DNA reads TGCGCCAGCAGCCAAGAAGGAGCGGGAGGGTACAATGAGCAGTTCTTC. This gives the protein CASSQEGAGGYNEQFF.

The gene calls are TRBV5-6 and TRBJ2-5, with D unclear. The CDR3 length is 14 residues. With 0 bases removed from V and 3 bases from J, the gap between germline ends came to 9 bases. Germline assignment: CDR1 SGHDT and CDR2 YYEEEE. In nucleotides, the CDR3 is TGTGCCAGCAGCTTGGCCGCGGCTGAAGAGACCCAGTACTTC. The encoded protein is CASSLAAAEETQYF.

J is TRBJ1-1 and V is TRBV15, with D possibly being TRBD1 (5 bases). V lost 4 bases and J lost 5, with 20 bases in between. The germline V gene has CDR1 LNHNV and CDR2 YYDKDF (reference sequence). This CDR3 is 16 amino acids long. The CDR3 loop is CATSKGVGVAGTEAFF. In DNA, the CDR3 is TGTGCCACCAGCAAAGGAGTAGGGGTTGCGGGGACTGAAGCTTTCTTT.

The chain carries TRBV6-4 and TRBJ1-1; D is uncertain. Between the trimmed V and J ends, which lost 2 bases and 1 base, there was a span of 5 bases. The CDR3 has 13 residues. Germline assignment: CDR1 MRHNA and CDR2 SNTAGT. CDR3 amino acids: CASSDQENTEAFF. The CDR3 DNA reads TGTGCCAGCAGTGACCAGGAGAACACTGAAGCTTTCTTT.